These 10 T cell receptor beta chains originate from one sample sequenced in a study of blood T cell repertoires in COVID-19. Generated by immunoSEQ multiplex PCR, the TCRdb table keeps only in-frame clones and is missing some. The table includes around 250,000 clones, approximately 88% detected once. The specimen was PBMCs or T cells enriched from blood (not recorded which). The source of these receptors is a woman in her thirties or forties who had been exposed to COVID-19.

The table lists this clone with a few counts. The V and J genes are TRBV2 and TRBJ1-2, with D possibly matching TRBD1 (6 bases). CDR1 SNHLY and CDR2 FYNNEI come from the germline V gene. The V end lost 8 bases, the J end lost 8 bases, and 18 bases lay between the germline ends. The CDR3 spans 13 residues. DNA of the CDR3: TGTGCCAGCCGGATTGGATGGGGGGGCGGCTACACCTTC. This translates into CASRIGWGGGYTF.

This rearrangement joins TRBV5-6 to TRBJ2-7, with D possibly TRBD1 on 6 matching bases. The CDR3 contains 16 residues. CDR1 SGHDT and CDR2 YYEEEE come from the germline V gene. V gave up 4 bases and J gave up 2 bases, with 19 bases separating them. The CDR3 DNA follows: TGTGCCAGCAGCCTCGGGACAAATTGGCCTACCTACGAGCAGTACGTC. This translates into CASSLGTNWPTYEQYV.

The chain recombines TRBV24-1 with TRBJ1-3, with a possible D match to TRBD1 (5 bases). The germline V and J ends were trimmed by 4 bases and 0 bases, with 12 bases remaining between them. The CDR3 length is 16 residues. The germline gives CDR1 KGHDR, CDR2 SFDVKD. In nucleotides, the CDR3 is TGTGCCACCAGTGAGATGGACACTTTCTCTGGAAACACCATATATTTT. Translation gives CATSEMDTFSGNTIYF.

The chain couples TRBV19 to TRBJ1-5, with a tentative D call TRBD1 (5 bases). The CDR3 contains 14 residues. CDR1 and CDR2 (germline): LNHDA, SQIVND (reference sequence). V was trimmed by 8 bases and J by 3 bases, leaving 14 bases between them. CDR3 region: CASGGGFINQPQHF. DNA of the CDR3: TGTGCCAGTGGGGGGGGTTTTATCAATCAGCCCCAGCATTTT. Combining the CDR3 with reference TRBV19 and TRBJ1-5 gives the whole variable domain DGGITQSPKYLFRKEGQNVTLSCEQNLNHDAMYWYRQDPGQGLRLIYYSQIVNDFQKGDIAEGYSVSREKKESFPLTVTSAQKNPTAFYLCASGGGFINQPQHFGDGTRLSIL.

V is TRBV6-5 and J is TRBJ2-7; 7 nucleotides match TRBD2. CDR1 is MNHEY, CDR2 SVGAGI, per germline. Trimming at V came to 0 bases and at J to 3 bases, leaving 8 bases not matched to a gene. The CDR3 is 16 residues long. CDR3 amino acids: CASSYSIPGGGYEQYF. The CDR3, as DNA: TGTGCCAGCAGTTACTCGATTCCGGGGGGTGGCTACGAGCAGTACTTC.

The J gene is TRBJ2-3, the V gene TRBV7-3; TRBD2 agrees at 15 bases. The CDR3 spans 19 residues. Germline-derived CDR1 and CDR2 are SGHTA and FQGTGA. V shed 5 bases and J 3 bases; nucleotides not matched to a gene: 12. CDR3 region: CASSPWTSGRELKTDTQYF. The CDR3 region has the DNA TGTGCCAGCAGCCCTTGGACTAGCGGGAGGGAGCTGAAAACAGATACGCAGTATTTT. Full variable domain (rest looked up from reference TRBV7-3 and TRBJ2-3): GAGVSQTPSNKVTEKGKYVELRCDPISGHTALYWYRQSLGQGPEFLIYFQGTGAADDSGLPNDRFFAVRPEGSVSTLKIQRTERGDSAVYLCASSPWTSGRELKTDTQYFGPGTRLTVL.

This sequence joins TRBV9 and TRBJ1-2; D might be TRBD1 (6 bases). Deletions cut 5 bases from V and 0 bases from J, with 17 bases between. CDR1 SGDLS and CDR2 YYNGEE come from the germline V gene. The CDR3 spans 16 residues. The CDR3 DNA sequence: TGTGCCAGCAGTCACGGGGGGCCGGGGGCTAACTATGGCTACACCTTC. This translates into CASSHGGPGANYGYTF.

This sequence joins TRBV5-1 and TRBJ2-5; possibly TRBD1 for D (5 bases). Germline values: CDR1 SGHRS, CDR2 YFSETQ. V was clipped by 0 bases and J by 1 base, with 10 bases between them. The CDR3 totals 15 residues. The CDR3 DNA is TGCGCCAGCAGCTTGGCGACAGCCTTCCAAGAGACCCAGTACTTC. It specifies CASSLATAFQETQYF.

The chain is built from TRBV30 and TRBJ1-1; 9 bases map to TRBD1. Germline V CDR1 and CDR2: GTSNPN, SVGIG (reference sequence). This CDR3 region has 16 residues. Trimming cost V 4 bases and J 1 base; bases outside gene matches: 10. CDR3 residues: CAWTPDRGFPNTEAFF. Here the CDR3 DNA reads TGTGCCTGGACCCCGGACAGGGGATTCCCGAACACTGAAGCTTTCTTT. Variable domain in full (rest from reference TRBV30 and TRBJ1-1): SQTIHQWPATLVQPVGSPLSLECTVEGTSNPNLYWYRQAAGRGLQLLFYSVGIGQISSEVPQNLSASRPQDRQFILSSKKLLLSDSGFYLCAWTPDRGFPNTEAFFGQGTRLTVV.

CDR3 bases: TGTGCCAGCAGCCAAGGGGACAGGGGCGAGCAGTACGTC. This translates into CASSQGDRGEQYV. The rearrangement links TRBV3-1 (or the pseudogene TRBV3-2) to TRBJ2-7; 10 bases are shared with TRBD1. CDR1 is LGHDT and CDR2 is YNNKEL in the germline V gene (reference sequence). J was trimmed by 6 bases and V by 1 base; bases with no gene match: 0. CDR3 length equals 13 residues.